A selection of T cell receptor beta chains follows, all from one sample in a study of T-cell memory formation after mild COVID-19. TCRdb redid the calling of the 5' RACE reads with MiXCR, one entry per CDR3 protein. Among just under 350,000 distinct CDR3 sequences listed, 13% were seen once. The source material was PBMCs or a T cell subset sorted from them (not recorded which). The receptors stem from a young man who had mild COVID-19 (a few samples of this study predate the infection). Cell type and time point are not known. Both conserved end residues are part of each CDR3. Fields, in order: CDR3 DNA, CDR3 protein, D gene, V gene, clone size, J gene. D genes are given only for firm matches. The size entry is marked missing in some rows and otherwise reads once, few, many or a size class.

DNA: TGTGCCAGCGGGCCCGGGGTTCAGTCTTCATCGACCTACGAGCAGTACTTC; CDR3: CASGPGVQSSSTYEQYF; D: NA; V: TRBV13; size: many; J: TRBJ2-7
DNA: TGTGCCAGCTCAGCCTCCCAGGGGAGCGAAAAACTGTTTTTT; CDR3: CASSASQGSEKLFF; D: NA; V: TRBV18; size: few; J: TRBJ1-4
DNA: TGTGCCAGCAGTGATACAGGGGATCGGGGCTACACCTTC; CDR3: CASSDTGDRGYTF; D: TRBD1; V: TRBV25-1; size: few; J: TRBJ1-2
DNA: TGTGCCATCAGCAGACTAGCGGGGGGCCACGAGCAGTACTTC; CDR3: CAISRLAGGHEQYF; D: TRBD2; V: TRBV10-3; size: NA; J: TRBJ2-7
DNA: TGTGCCAGCAGTGAAGCCTGGACAGCTAGCTACACCTTC; CDR3: CASSEAWTASYTF; D: NA; V: TRBV6-1; size: NA; J: TRBJ1-2
DNA: TGTGCCAGCAGCGTCCGGGGCCCCTACGAGCAGTACTTC; CDR3: CASSVRGPYEQYF; D: NA; V: TRBV7-2; size: NA; J: TRBJ2-7
DNA: TGTGCCAGCAGCTTAGACCCCAGGGTTCATGGCTACACCTTC; CDR3: CASSLDPRVHGYTF; D: NA; V: TRBV7-9; size: NA; J: TRBJ1-2
DNA: TGCGCCAGCAGCAGATTGCACCAGCATTTT; CDR3: CASSRLHQHF; D: NA; V: TRBV23-1; size: many; J: TRBJ1-5
DNA: TGTGCCAGCAGTACCGGCGGGGGGCGCCTTCAGCCCCAGCATTTT; CDR3: CASSTGGGRLQPQHF; D: NA; V: TRBV6-5; size: few; J: TRBJ1-5
DNA: TGTGCCAGTAGTATTCGAAGGAGAACGCCGAGTAATCAGCCCCAGCATTTT; CDR3: CASSIRRRTPSNQPQHF; D: NA; V: TRBV19; size: few; J: TRBJ1-5
DNA: TGTGCCAGCAGTTCAATCGGGGGGCGCGTCACTGAAGCTTTCTTT; CDR3: CASSSIGGRVTEAFF; D: NA; V: TRBV27; size: NA; J: TRBJ1-1
DNA: TGTGCCAGCAGCTTCCACCCTCCGCTTCCTAGCGGGGGGGCGTGGGGTAGAGAGACCCAGTACTTC; CDR3: CASSFHPPLPSGGAWGRETQYF; D: TRBD2; V: TRBV9; size: NA; J: TRBJ2-5
DNA: TGTGCCAGCACGGTGAGGGGAAGCACAGATACGCAGTATTTT; CDR3: CASTVRGSTDTQYF; D: NA; V: TRBV5-8; size: NA; J: TRBJ2-3
DNA: TGTGCCAGCAGTCTAAGGGTACGGGACGACTCTGGGGCCAACGTCCTGACTTTC; CDR3: CASSLRVRDDSGANVLTF; D: NA; V: TRBV7-2; size: many; J: TRBJ2-6